This TCR beta chain was documented in a study of a mutant IDH1 vaccine in newly diagnosed glioma. Study-wide background: Initiation of the vaccine course occurred 4-6 weeks after radiotherapy alone, or alongside temozolomide cycles.

Whole-study results and caveats: Immune responses arising from the vaccine appeared in around 92% of patients.

Of note for this clone: Antigen: not known.

Produced via immunoSEQ multiplex PCR; TCRdb's table is partial and in-frame only. Of approximately 45,000 clones in the sample, 88% were seen once. This CDR3 is built from 15 residues. Germline V gene lookup returns CDR1 LGHNA and CDR2 YNFKEQ. V dropped 0 bases and J dropped 1 base, with 9 bases sitting between them. The time point denotes: week 35, safety follow-up. What each vaccine dose contained was 300 ug of mutant IDH1 20-mer peptide, accompanied by topical imiquimod. Vaccinations, eight in total, occurred in weeks 1, 3, 5, 7, 11, 15, 19, 23. This clonotype was sampled from a woman between 35 and 50 years old with glioma. The source was PBMCs, collected from a glioma patient whose treatment included an IDH1 peptide vaccine. This chain connects TRBV4-2 to TRBJ2-5; D is uncertain. CDR3 residues: CASSQDAEFQETQYF. The CDR3 region has the DNA TGTGCCAGCAGCCAAGACGCGGAATTCCAAGAGACCCAGTACTTC.